The 30 T cell receptor beta chains given below trace back to one sample, sequenced in a study of technical replicates of blood from several donors. The table came from immunoSEQ multiplex PCR; TCRdb's copy has only in-frame clones and leaves some out. Counted here are 70,000 to 95,000 clones, about 97% occurring once; the ten biggest clones make up around 0.18%. The sequencing input was T cells isolated from PBMCs. All receptors come from a human donor in good health.

This clone appeared a single time. This chain joins TRBV14 and TRBJ2-7, with D possibly matching TRBD2 (5 bases). Germline V CDR1 and CDR2: SGHDN, FVKESK. V was pared by 1 base and J by 3 bases, with 16 bases between. The CDR3 extends over 16 amino acids. DNA of the CDR3: TGTGCCAGCAGCCAAGCCCCCCAGCGGATGCTCTACGAGCAGTACTTC. It translates to CASSQAPQRMLYEQYF.

The V gene is TRBV6-1, the J gene TRBJ1-6; D call uncertain. Germline values: CDR1 MNHNS, CDR2 SASEGT. V was pared by 6 bases and J by 8 bases, with 14 bases between. This CDR3 contains 14 residues. The CDR3 DNA sequence: TGTGCCAGCAGAATGGGCTCTATCCATTCACCCCTCCACTTT. It encodes CASRMGSIHSPLHF.

This chain connects TRBV13 to TRBJ2-3, with 9 positions matching TRBD2. This CDR3 region has 15 residues. Germline V gene lookup returns CDR1 PRHDT and CDR2 FYEKMQ (reference sequence). V gave up 5 bases and J gave up 14 bases; unmatched junction bases: 17. The CDR3 here is CASSPTTSGGLPLYF. CDR3 sequence (DNA): TGTGCCAGCAGCCCTACTACCAGCGGGGGGCTCCCATTGTATTTT.

This clone has just one count. The rearrangement links TRBV18 to TRBJ2-7; the D gene is possibly TRBD1 (5 bases). The CDR3 spans 13 residues. Between the trimmed V and J ends, which lost 4 bases and 4 bases, there was a span of 11 bases. CDR1 KGHSH and CDR2 LQKENI come from the germline V gene. Here the CDR3 reads CASSRSREYEQYF. Written as DNA, the CDR3 is TGTGCCAGCTCACGATCCAGGGAATACGAGCAGTACTTC. Full variable domain (rest looked up from reference TRBV18 and TRBJ2-7): NAGVMQNPRHLVRRRGQEARLRCSPMKGHSHVYWYRQLPEEGLKFMVYLQKENIIDESGMPKERFSAEFPKEGPSILRIQQVVRGDSAAYFCASSRSREYEQYFGPGTRLTVT.

The chain links TRBV6-6 to TRBJ2-2; 11 bases align to TRBD1. This CDR3 comprises 15 residues. Trimming at V came to 4 bases and at J to 6 bases, leaving 4 bases not matched to a gene. Per the germline V gene, CDR1 is MNHNY and CDR2 is SVGAGI (reference sequence). CDR3: CASSSPGQGAGELFF. DNA for the CDR3: TGTGCCAGCAGTTCCCCGGGACAGGGGGCCGGGGAGCTGTTTTTT.

The chain employs TRBV7-2 and TRBJ2-3; 8 bases map to TRBD2. Germline lookup yields CDR1 SGHTA and CDR2 FQGNSA. With V trimmed by 5 bases and J by 3 bases, 13 bases remained unmatched. This CDR3 is 17 amino acids long. CDR3 amino acids: CASSGGVGRAGTDTQYF. CDR3 bases: TGTGCCAGCAGCGGGGGGGTCGGGAGGGCCGGGACAGATACGCAGTATTTT.

A single count supports this clone. The V and J genes are TRBV2 and TRBJ2-1, with TRBD2 identical over 9 bases. There are 13 residues in the CDR3. CDR1 is SNHLY and CDR2 is FYNNEI in the germline V gene. The J segment lost 9 bases and the V segment lost 7 bases, leaving 7 bases of the junction unmatched. The DNA of the CDR3 is TGTGCCAGCATAGGCGGGGGGGTGATTGAGCAGTTCTTC. It codes for CASIGGGVIEQFF. Together with reference TRBV2 and TRBJ2-1, the CDR3 gives the full variable domain: EPEVTQTPSHQVTQMGQEVILRCVPISNHLYFYWYRQILGQKVEFLVSFYNNEISEKSEIFDDQFSVERPDGSNFTLKIRSTKLEDSAMYFCASIGGGVIEQFFGPGTRLTVL.

The V and J genes are TRBV27 and TRBJ1-1; D uncertain. The CDR3 spans 13 residues. Trimming stripped 4 bases from V and 4 bases from J, with 10 bases between. Germline CDR1 and CDR2: MNHEY and SMNVEV (reference sequence). Written as DNA, the CDR3 is TGTGCCAGCAGTTCGGGGTGGGTCACTGAAGCTTTCTTT. Its protein product is CASSSGWVTEAFF.

The V and J genes are TRBV15 and TRBJ1-1; tentative D call: TRBD1 (5 bases). Germline V gene data show CDR1 as LNHNV and CDR2 as YYDKDF (reference sequence). V lost 0 bases to trimming and J lost 7 bases, with 15 bases between them. CDR3 length equals 15 residues. The CDR3 sequence is CATSRDQGGRYEAFF. The DNA for the CDR3 is TGTGCCACCAGCAGAGATCAGGGTGGCCGTTATGAAGCTTTCTTT.

The chain recombines TRBV27 with TRBJ2-7, with D perhaps matching TRBD2 (6 bases). The CDR3 is 13 amino acids. V lost 9 bases and J 0 bases, leaving 12 bases between the germline ends. The V gene's germline CDR1 is MNHEY and CDR2 SMNVEV (reference sequence). CDR3 loop: CASTNSGSYEQYF. CDR3 coding DNA: TGTGCCAGTACTAATAGCGGCTCCTACGAGCAGTACTTC.

This chain connects TRBV10-3 to TRBJ1-1; possible D gene TRBD1, 5 bases. Germline V gene data show CDR1 as ENHRY and CDR2 as SYGVKD. V was shortened by 2 bases and J by 1 base, with 11 bases between the two germline ends. The CDR3 loop spans 15 amino acids. The CDR3: CAISELDSRNTEAFF. The CDR3 DNA reads TGTGCCATCAGTGAGCTCGACAGTAGGAACACTGAAGCTTTCTTT.

The J gene is TRBJ1-1, the V gene TRBV28; D might be TRBD1 (5 bases). The ends were cut back, 6 bases at V and 3 bases at J, with 14 bases in the middle. Germline CDR1 MDHEN, CDR2 SYDVKM. This CDR3 region has 14 residues. The CDR3 reads CASSLTTVYTEAFF. The CDR3 nucleotides read TGTGCCAGCAGCTTGACGACAGTTTACACTGAAGCTTTCTTT.

V is TRBV5-1 and J is TRBJ1-3; 7 positions match TRBD1. CDR1 and CDR2 (germline): SGHRS, YFSETQ. The V gene end was trimmed by 5 bases and the J gene end by 0 bases; junction bases not matched to a gene: 2. There are 14 residues in the CDR3. CDR3 DNA: TGCGCCAGCAGGGGACAGAGCTCTGGAAACACCATATATTTT. Its translation is CASRGQSSGNTIYF.

CDR3 nucleotides: TGCGCCAGCAGCCCGAACAGGGATTCACCCCTCCACTTT. Amino acid sequence: CASSPNRDSPLHF. This rearrangement joins TRBV4-1 to TRBJ1-6, with D possibly TRBD1 on 6 matching bases. V was shortened by 4 bases and J by 8 bases, with 9 bases between the two germline ends. The germline gives CDR1 MGHRA, CDR2 YSYEKL. The length of the CDR3 is 13 residues.

Note on this clone: The sample has other DNA sequences that encode this CDR3 too. This chain links TRBV5-1 with TRBJ1-1, with TRBD1 matching 8 bases. Trimming removed 4 bases from V and 8 bases from J; junction bases left unmatched: 4. The CDR3 is 12 amino acids. Per germline, CDR1 SGHRS and CDR2 YFSETQ. The CDR3 DNA sequence: TGCGCCAGCAGCCTGGACAGGGACGAAGCTTTCTTT. Encoded protein: CASSLDRDEAFF.

CDR3 loop: CASFSRGNIQYF. CDR3 nucleotides: TGTGCCAGTTTTTCTAGAGGAAACATTCAGTACTTC. The gene calls are TRBV19 and TRBJ2-4; D ambiguous. The germline V and J ends were trimmed by 8 bases and 6 bases, with 11 bases remaining between them. The CDR3 extends over 12 amino acids. Germline values: CDR1 LNHDA, CDR2 SQIVND (reference sequence).

The chain has TRBV5-5 and TRBJ2-3; the match to TRBD2 covers 9 bases. Germline V gene data show CDR1 as SGHKS and CDR2 as YYEKEE (reference sequence). After removal of 3 bases from V and 4 bases from J, the junction contained 6 bases not matched to a gene. The CDR3 loop spans 15 amino acids. Here the CDR3 reads CASSSAAGGPDTQYF. The CDR3 bases are TGTGCCAGCAGCTCCGCAGCGGGAGGTCCAGATACGCAGTATTTT. The full variable domain, completed using reference TRBV5-5 and TRBJ2-3, is DAGVTQSPTHLIKTRGQQVTLRCSPISGHKSVSWYQQVLGQGPQFIFQYYEKEERGRGNFPDRFSARQFPNYSSELNVNALLLGDSALYLCASSSAAGGPDTQYFGPGTRLTVL.

The rearrangement joins TRBV6-6 to TRBJ1-2; no firm D call. Deletions cut 2 bases from V and 5 bases from J, with 12 bases between. Germline values: CDR1 MNHNY, CDR2 SVGAGI (reference sequence). The CDR3 runs 14 residues. The CDR3 coding sequence is TGTGCCAGCAGTTACACCTCTTACCTATATGGCTACACCTTC. This encodes CASSYTSYLYGYTF.

This rearrangement joins TRBV5-1 to TRBJ1-1, with TRBD1 as a possible D gene (5 bases). This CDR3 spans 14 amino acids. Between the trimmed V and J ends, which lost 0 bases and 4 bases, there was a span of 10 bases. CDR1 and CDR2 (germline): SGHRS, YFSETQ. The CDR3 DNA follows: TGCGCCAGCAGCTTGGCCGTGGGGGGCACTGAAGCTTTCTTT. It specifies CASSLAVGGTEAFF.

This clone occurred once. J is TRBJ1-6 and V is TRBV25-1; 9 bases match TRBD1. Germline V CDR1 and CDR2: MGHDK, SYGVNS. The V and J ends lost 1 base and 7 bases, in that order; junction bases with no gene match: 2. There are 15 residues in the CDR3. CDR3 coding DNA: TGTGCCAGCAGTGAATTAGGGACAGGGAATTCACCCCTCCACTTT. Protein: CASSELGTGNSPLHF.

This chain links TRBV27 with TRBJ2-1; no clear D. Germline V lookup: CDR1 MNHEY, CDR2 SMNVEV (reference sequence). This CDR3 comprises 13 residues. Trimming cost V 6 bases and J 0 bases, with 6 bases left between them. The CDR3 coding sequence is TGTGCCAGCAGCCGGAGCTCCTACAATGAGCAGTTCTTC. It translates to CASSRSSYNEQFF.

The table lists this clone with a count of one. The chain joins TRBV5-1 to TRBJ2-2; TRBD1 matches at 10 bases. CDR1 SGHRS and CDR2 YFSETQ come from the germline V gene. J gave up 1 base and V 4 bases, and 4 bases lay outside the gene matches. This CDR3 has 16 amino acids. This CDR3 reads CASSPRDRGNTGELFF. Written as DNA, the CDR3 is TGCGCCAGCAGCCCCCGGGACAGGGGGAACACCGGGGAGCTGTTTTTT.

This clone was seen a single time. The rearrangement uses TRBV27 and TRBJ2-1; TRBD2 aligns across 11 bases. V gave up 5 bases and J gave up 3 bases; unmatched junction bases: 3. Germline V gene sequence: CDR1 MNHEY, CDR2 SMNVEV (reference sequence). This CDR3 comprises 15 residues. In nucleotides, the CDR3 is TGTGCCAGCAGTCTCGGGACTAGCGGCTACAATGAGCAGTTCTTC. Translating it yields CASSLGTSGYNEQFF.

The chain recombines TRBV11-3 with TRBJ1-6; 7 bases agree with TRBD1. V lost 1 base, J lost 8 bases, and 2 bases stayed unmatched. CDR1 and CDR2 (germline): SGHNT, YENEEA. The CDR3 is 14 residues long. CDR3 sequence reads: CASSLGTGHSPLHF. For the CDR3, the DNA is TGTGCCAGCAGCTTAGGGACAGGACATTCACCCCTCCACTTT.

The V and J genes are TRBV6-5 and TRBJ2-7; 9 nucleotides line up with TRBD1. The germline V gene encodes CDR1 MNHEY and CDR2 SVGAGI. The CDR3 runs 15 residues. J gave up 2 bases and V 5 bases, and 7 bases lay outside the gene matches. The CDR3 nucleotides are TGTGCCAGCAGTAAGGAGTACAGGGGGCCCTACGAGCAGTACTTC. Its protein product is CASSKEYRGPYEQYF.

This chain connects TRBV10-3 to TRBJ2-1, with D possibly being TRBD1 (5 bases). This CDR3 spans 14 amino acids. The V and J ends lost 0 bases and 6 bases respectively, with 9 bases between them. CDR1 ENHRY and CDR2 SYGVKD come from the germline V gene. In nucleotides, the CDR3 is TGTGCCATCAGTGAGTCTAACCAGGGCAATGAGCAGTTCTTC. This codes for CAISESNQGNEQFF.

V usage is TRBV5-1 and J usage is TRBJ1-1, with 9 bases aligning to TRBD1. The ends lost 4 bases at V and 5 bases at J; junction bases unmatched: 3. The germline gives CDR1 SGHRS, CDR2 YFSETQ. The CDR3 loop spans 13 amino acids. For the CDR3, the DNA is TGCGCCAGCAGCAAGGACAGGGGAACTGAAGCTTTCTTT. It encodes CASSKDRGTEAFF.

V gene TRBV5-8 combines with J gene TRBJ2-7; TRBD1 agrees at 8 bases. The CDR3 contains 16 residues. The germline V gene has CDR1 SGHTS and CDR2 YDEGEE. Unmatched junction bases numbered 7, after V lost 0 bases and J lost 2 bases. DNA of the CDR3: TGTGCCAGCAGCTTGGAAATGACAGGGGTAACCTACGAGCAGTACTTC. Translated, it gives CASSLEMTGVTYEQYF.

The V gene is TRBV9, the J gene TRBJ2-3, with TRBD1 matching 8 bases. Trimming cost V 1 base and J 6 bases; bases outside gene matches: 7. This CDR3 region has 15 residues. CDR1 SGDLS and CDR2 YYNGEE come from the germline V gene. CDR3 nucleotide sequence: TGTGCCAGCAGCGTAACCAGGGGGCGTTGGGATACGCAGTATTTT. Amino acid sequence: CASSVTRGRWDTQYF.

This clone was picked up one time. The rearrangement uses TRBV7-6 and TRBJ2-2, with 12 bases matching TRBD2. The trim removed 5 bases at V and 3 bases at J, leaving 7 bases unmatched. This CDR3 has 17 residues. Germline CDR1 is SGHVS and CDR2 is FNYEAQ. The CDR3 coding sequence is TGTGCCAGCAGCAGGAGACTAGCGGGGGCCGACACCGGGGAGCTGTTTTTT. It codes for CASSRRLAGADTGELFF.